This T cell receptor beta chain was documented in a study of T cells in Graves' hyperthyroidism and ophthalmopathy. Study findings and constraints: Ophthalmopathy, as predicted by the model, came a median about six months after the prediction. Ophthalmopathy could be told apart from stable hyperthyroidism with a 13 V-J model. Appearing also in blood were most of the thyroid clonotypes expanded above 0.001.

CDR3 size: 16 residues. From germline, CDR1 is SNHLY and CDR2 FYNNEI. Trimming cost V 4 bases and J 4 bases, with 16 bases left between them. Participants, patients aged 18 to 65, had newly diagnosed hyperthyroidism with a duration under 2 months. Amplification yielded TCR beta CDR3 regions, with RNA transcripts as the source. Primed by the HTBI set, a first-round RT-PCR was run on the TCR CDR3. TCRdb passed the multiplex PCR reads through MiXCR, listing each CDR3 protein once. The data show roughly 100,000 distinct CDR3 sequences, just over 50% seen once. As regards this clonotype: The antigen is undetermined.

Sequencing was carried out using blood. The clonotype originates from a woman in her forties with Graves' hyperthyroidism. The rearrangement joins TRBV2 to TRBJ2-2; D is undetermined. The DNA of the CDR3 is TGTGCCAGCAGTGTATTTGGTCCCCCAGGCACCGGGGAGCTGTTTTTT. Encoded protein: CASSVFGPPGTGELFF.